The clone carrying this TCR beta chain was seen only a few times. The antigen remains undetermined. The J segment lost 5 bases and the V segment lost 4 bases, leaving 5 bases of the junction unmatched. Germline loops: CDR1 MNHNS, CDR2 SASEGT. The CDR3 has 15 amino acids. The source of the sample is a study of T cells in Graves' hyperthyroidism and ophthalmopathy. Study-wide points: Researchers found most expanded thyroid clonotypes above 0.001 in blood as well.

Graves' hyperthyroidism is called stable when ophthalmopathy does not progress within 18 months. Patients having uncontrolled infection, another autoimmune disease, pregnancy or lactation were not included. Authors of the study amplified TCR beta CDR3 regions from RNA transcripts. HTBI primers were used for first-round RT-PCR of the TCR CDR3. MiXCR was run by TCRdb on the multiplex PCR reads, yielding one entry per CDR3 protein. This sample yields 300,000 to 350,000 distinct CDR3 sequences, of which approximately 22% are seen a single time; under 55% belongs to the top ten. The material sequenced was blood. The sequence was collected from a woman between 45 and 60 years old with Graves' hyperthyroidism. The genes are TRBV6-1 and TRBJ1-5, with 10 bases that match TRBD1. The CDR3: CASSAGQGLYQPQHF. The CDR3 nucleotides read TGTGCCAGCAGTGCGGGACAGGGGTTGTATCAGCCCCAGCATTTT.